This T cell receptor beta chain was documented in a study of spatial heterogeneity in lung cancer. As for the study in general: Consistent detection of more beta-chain than alpha-chain sequences was observed.

The V gene lost 0 bases and the J gene lost 2 bases, with 11 bases spanning the gap. In germline, CDR1 is DFQATT, CDR2 SNEGSKA (reference sequence). This CDR3 spans 15 amino acids. The study's findings and limits: Expanded tumor TCRs that were ubiquitous appeared in blood more at resection than follow-up.

This clonotype was seen more than once but under ten times. Its target is unknown. TCR cDNA molecules each had a unique molecular identifier. TCRdb passed the 5' RACE reads through MiXCR, listing each CDR3 protein once. The sample has some 20,000 distinct CDR3 sequences; about 3% are singletons. Sample time point: sample taken at primary tumor resection. J is TRBJ2-1 and V is TRBV20-1, with D perhaps matching TRBD1 or TRBD2 (6 bases each). The source of this sequence is a female donor with early-stage non-small cell lung cancer. The sample in question was PBMCs, obtained at surgery. The CDR3 sequence: CSARDWGAAYNEQFF. CDR3 in DNA: TGCAGTGCTAGAGATTGGGGGGCGGCCTACAATGAGCAGTTCTTC.